The rows below give T cell receptor beta chains drawn from one sample of a study of early T cells in non-severe SARS-CoV-2 infection. TCRdb used MiXCR to reprocess the 5' RACE reads, holding one entry per CDR3 protein. The table has 69,000 or so distinct CDR3 sequences, about 12% seen once. The sequencing input was whole blood. The receptors come from an adult who was a healthcare worker with PCR-confirmed SARS-CoV-2 infection or an uninfected control (not recorded which). CDR3s include the opening cysteine and the closing phenylalanine or tryptophan. The D gene is left open where the match is weak. Only some rows state a clone size, as once, few, many or a class for expanded clones.

d_gene: TRBD1
v_gene: TRBV27
abundance: many
j_gene: TRBJ1-2
len: 14
CDR3nt: TGTGCCAGCAGTTCCCAGGGGGGACCCTATGGCTACACCTTC
CDR3aa: CASSSQGGPYGYTF

d_gene: -
v_gene: TRBV10-3
abundance: many
j_gene: TRBJ2-3
len: 14
CDR3nt: TGTGCCATCAGCTCCCGGACGGAGAGGGATACGCAGTATTTT
CDR3aa: CAISSRTERDTQYF

d_gene: -
v_gene: TRBV2
abundance: -
j_gene: TRBJ2-7
len: 13
CDR3nt: TGTGCCAGCAGTGACGACCCCTTTCGGGAGCAGTACTTC
CDR3aa: CASSDDPFREQYF

d_gene: -
v_gene: TRBV5-6
abundance: few
j_gene: TRBJ2-5
len: 14
CDR3nt: TGTGCCAGCAGCTTGGTCGGGGTTTCGGAGACCCAGTACTTC
CDR3aa: CASSLVGVSETQYF

d_gene: -
v_gene: TRBV20-1
abundance: few
j_gene: TRBJ1-6
len: 15
CDR3nt: TGCAGTGCTAGACACGACGGAGACTATAATTCACCCCTCCACTTT
CDR3aa: CSARHDGDYNSPLHF

d_gene: TRBD1
v_gene: TRBV10-3
abundance: medium-sized
j_gene: TRBJ2-1
len: 18
CDR3nt: TGTGCCATCAGTGAGTCGTCGTCTCGGGACAGGATCTACAATGAGCAGTTCTTC
CDR3aa: CAISESSSRDRIYNEQFF

d_gene: -
v_gene: TRBV11-2
abundance: many
j_gene: TRBJ2-1
len: 13
CDR3nt: TGTGCCAGCAGCCCGGGCCCCGCGCTTGAGCAGTTCTTC
CDR3aa: CASSPGPALEQFF

d_gene: -
v_gene: TRBV29-1
abundance: many
j_gene: TRBJ2-5
len: 14
CDR3nt: TGCAGCGTTGTCGCAGGGGGGAAGATTGGGACCCAGTACTTC
CDR3aa: CSVVAGGKIGTQYF

d_gene: -
v_gene: TRBV7-3
abundance: many
j_gene: TRBJ2-3
len: 14
CDR3nt: TGTGCCAGCAGCTTTTCGGGAGAGGCAGATACGCAGTATTTT
CDR3aa: CASSFSGEADTQYF

d_gene: -
v_gene: TRBV28
abundance: many
j_gene: TRBJ1-4
len: 17
CDR3nt: TGTGCCAGCAGTTTATCCTATAAACGTTTACCAGGGGAAAAACTGTTTTTT
CDR3aa: CASSLSYKRLPGEKLFF

d_gene: -
v_gene: TRBV29-1
abundance: many
j_gene: TRBJ2-3
len: 14
CDR3nt: TGCAGCGTTGGTGTTTCGAGTAGCACAGATACGCAGTATTTT
CDR3aa: CSVGVSSSTDTQYF

d_gene: TRBD1
v_gene: TRBV6-2/TRBV6-3
abundance: many
j_gene: TRBJ2-2
len: 14
CDR3nt: TGTGCCAGCAGATACGGGACAGGCACCGGGGAGCTGTTTTTT
CDR3aa: CASRYGTGTGELFF

d_gene: -
v_gene: TRBV6-2/TRBV6-3
abundance: many
j_gene: TRBJ2-3
len: 16
CDR3nt: TGTGCCAGCAGCACCGGGCTAATCGCGAGCACAGATACGCAGTATTTT
CDR3aa: CASSTGLIASTDTQYF

d_gene: -
v_gene: TRBV11-2
abundance: many
j_gene: TRBJ2-7
len: 14
CDR3nt: TGTGCCAGCAGCCTACTAAAAGGGGACTTGGAGCAGTACTTC
CDR3aa: CASSLLKGDLEQYF

d_gene: -
v_gene: TRBV7-2
abundance: -
j_gene: TRBJ1-2
len: 15
CDR3nt: TGTGCCAGCAGCTTAACGGGGGCGGCTAACTATGGCTACACCTTC
CDR3aa: CASSLTGAANYGYTF

d_gene: TRBD1
v_gene: TRBV25-1
abundance: few
j_gene: TRBJ2-7
len: 14
CDR3nt: TGTGCCAGCAGTGAATACAGGACAGGGGACGAGCAGTACTTC
CDR3aa: CASSEYRTGDEQYF

d_gene: -
v_gene: TRBV6-2/TRBV6-3
abundance: -
j_gene: TRBJ2-7
len: 15
CDR3nt: TGTGCCAGCAGTTACTCGAGTTGGAAGAAAGGGGAGCAGTACTTC
CDR3aa: CASSYSSWKKGEQYF

d_gene: -
v_gene: TRBV19
abundance: many
j_gene: TRBJ2-1
len: 14
CDR3nt: TGTGCCAGTAGCACCGGGGAGGTCTACAATGAGCAGTTCTTC
CDR3aa: CASSTGEVYNEQFF

d_gene: -
v_gene: TRBV10-3
abundance: -
j_gene: TRBJ1-1
len: 12
CDR3nt: TGTGCCATCAGTGATGGGAACACTGAAGCTTTCTTT
CDR3aa: CAISDGNTEAFF

d_gene: -
v_gene: TRBV7-8
abundance: -
j_gene: TRBJ1-4
len: 14
CDR3nt: TGTGCCAGCAGCATCGCGAGGACGGGGGAAAAACTGTTTTTT
CDR3aa: CASSIARTGEKLFF

d_gene: -
v_gene: TRBV4-1
abundance: many
j_gene: TRBJ2-7
len: 16
CDR3nt: TGCGCCAGCAGCCCCCAACCGCCTCTCTCGGGCTACGAGCAGTACTTC
CDR3aa: CASSPQPPLSGYEQYF

d_gene: -
v_gene: TRBV7-6
abundance: many
j_gene: TRBJ2-7
len: 15
CDR3nt: TGTGCCAGCAGCTCGACAATAGCGGAATCCTACGAGCAGTACTTC
CDR3aa: CASSSTIAESYEQYF

d_gene: -
v_gene: TRBV9
abundance: -
j_gene: TRBJ1-5
len: 15
CDR3nt: TGTGCCAGCAGCGTATCGGGACACAATAATCAGCCCCAGCATTTT
CDR3aa: CASSVSGHNNQPQHF

d_gene: -
v_gene: TRBV15
abundance: few
j_gene: TRBJ2-7
len: 13
CDR3nt: TGTGCCACCAGCAGAGGAGGGACCTACGAGCAGTACTTC
CDR3aa: CATSRGGTYEQYF

d_gene: TRBD1
v_gene: TRBV7-6
abundance: many
j_gene: TRBJ2-7
len: 15
CDR3nt: TGTGCCAGCAGCCTTTGGCAGGGGGCAACCTACGAGCAGTACTTC
CDR3aa: CASSLWQGATYEQYF

d_gene: -
v_gene: TRBV11-2
abundance: -
j_gene: TRBJ2-2
len: 15
CDR3nt: TGTGCCAGCAGCTTAGTGGTAGCGAACACCGGGGAGCTGTTTTTT
CDR3aa: CASSLVVANTGELFF

d_gene: TRBD2
v_gene: TRBV10-3
abundance: few
j_gene: TRBJ2-1
len: 14
CDR3nt: TGTGCCACATCGGAGCGGGAGGGCTACAATGAGCAGTTCTTC
CDR3aa: CATSEREGYNEQFF

d_gene: -
v_gene: TRBV18
abundance: -
j_gene: TRBJ1-2
len: 13
CDR3nt: TGTGCCAGCTCCTCGGACAGTAACTATGGCTACACCTTC
CDR3aa: CASSSDSNYGYTF

d_gene: -
v_gene: TRBV20-1
abundance: -
j_gene: TRBJ2-3
len: 13
CDR3nt: TGCAGTGCTACGGTACGCCACACAGATACGCAGTATTTT
CDR3aa: CSATVRHTDTQYF

d_gene: -
v_gene: TRBV7-3
abundance: -
j_gene: TRBJ2-5
len: 13
CDR3nt: TGTGCCAGCAGCTTGAGCGCACAAGAGACCCAGTACTTC
CDR3aa: CASSLSAQETQYF

d_gene: TRBD2
v_gene: TRBV20-1
abundance: -
j_gene: TRBJ2-7
len: 13
CDR3nt: TGCAGTGCTTCACGGACTAGCGGGAACCAGCAGTACTTC
CDR3aa: CSASRTSGNQQYF

d_gene: TRBD2
v_gene: TRBV20-1
abundance: many
j_gene: TRBJ2-1
len: 16
CDR3nt: TGCAGTGCACCTTTTCCCGGGACTAGCATATACAATGAGCAGTTCTTC
CDR3aa: CSAPFPGTSIYNEQFF

d_gene: -
v_gene: TRBV5-4
abundance: many
j_gene: TRBJ1-4
len: 13
CDR3nt: TGTGCCAGCAGCTTGGAAGGGGACGAAAAACTGTTTTTT
CDR3aa: CASSLEGDEKLFF

d_gene: TRBD1
v_gene: TRBV5-5
abundance: many
j_gene: TRBJ1-1
len: 14
CDR3nt: TGTGCCAGCAGCTTGCTGGGACAGAACTCTGAAGCTTTCTTT
CDR3aa: CASSLLGQNSEAFF

d_gene: TRBD2
v_gene: TRBV6-5
abundance: many
j_gene: TRBJ2-1
len: 15
CDR3nt: TGTGCCAGCAGTTACGGGACTAGCGGGTCAGATGAGCAGTTCTTC
CDR3aa: CASSYGTSGSDEQFF

d_gene: -
v_gene: TRBV29-1
abundance: -
j_gene: TRBJ1-3
len: 13
CDR3nt: TGCAGCGGACAGGTAACCTCTGGAAACACCATATATTTT
CDR3aa: CSGQVTSGNTIYF

d_gene: TRBD1
v_gene: TRBV7-2
abundance: -
j_gene: TRBJ1-2
len: 13
CDR3nt: TGTGCCAGCAGCTCCTACACAGGGGGCGGCTACACCTTC
CDR3aa: CASSSYTGGGYTF

d_gene: TRBD2
v_gene: TRBV7-9
abundance: -
j_gene: TRBJ2-7
len: 13
CDR3nt: TGTGCCAGCAGCAAGGGACTAGCTTACGAGCAGTACTTC
CDR3aa: CASSKGLAYEQYF

d_gene: -
v_gene: TRBV7-8
abundance: few
j_gene: TRBJ1-4
len: 15
CDR3nt: TGTGCCAGCAGCCGGAGGACGGGGATTAATGAAAAACTGTTTTTT
CDR3aa: CASSRRTGINEKLFF

d_gene: -
v_gene: TRBV4-2
abundance: many
j_gene: TRBJ2-7
len: 13
CDR3nt: TGTGCCAGCAGCCAGGCTAGCTCCTACGAGCAGTACTTC
CDR3aa: CASSQASSYEQYF

d_gene: -
v_gene: TRBV12-3/TRBV12-4
abundance: many
j_gene: TRBJ2-7
len: 11
CDR3nt: TGTGCCAGCAGTCCCGGGTACGAGCAGTACTTC
CDR3aa: CASSPGYEQYF

d_gene: -
v_gene: TRBV29-1
abundance: few
j_gene: TRBJ2-7
len: 14
CDR3nt: TGCAGCGTTGAAGATCGGGGGATGAATTACGAGCAGTACTTC
CDR3aa: CSVEDRGMNYEQYF

d_gene: -
v_gene: TRBV29-1
abundance: -
j_gene: TRBJ1-1
len: 13
CDR3nt: TGCAGCGCCGGACAGATTCTGAACACTGAAGCTTTCTTT
CDR3aa: CSAGQILNTEAFF

d_gene: -
v_gene: TRBV29-1
abundance: few
j_gene: TRBJ2-3
len: 12
CDR3nt: TGCAGCGTGGTGACAGAGACAGATACGCAGTATTTT
CDR3aa: CSVVTETDTQYF

d_gene: -
v_gene: TRBV18
abundance: few
j_gene: TRBJ1-1
len: 13
CDR3nt: TGTGCCAGCTCAGAGCTTCAGGACACTGAAGCTTTCTTT
CDR3aa: CASSELQDTEAFF

d_gene: TRBD1
v_gene: TRBV18
abundance: few
j_gene: TRBJ1-1
len: 14
CDR3nt: TGTGCCAGCTCACAACCGACAGGGAGCACTGAAGCTTTCTTT
CDR3aa: CASSQPTGSTEAFF

d_gene: TRBD1
v_gene: TRBV27
abundance: -
j_gene: TRBJ2-5
len: 18
CDR3nt: TGTGCCAGCAGCCGGGACAGGGGGCAGATGGTAGGAGGAGAGACCCAGTACTTC
CDR3aa: CASSRDRGQMVGGETQYF

d_gene: TRBD1
v_gene: TRBV7-2
abundance: many
j_gene: TRBJ1-2
len: 15
CDR3nt: TGTGCCAGCAGCTTAGGCGGGACAGGGGTCTATGGCTACACCTTC
CDR3aa: CASSLGGTGVYGYTF

d_gene: -
v_gene: TRBV4-1
abundance: -
j_gene: TRBJ1-6
len: 15
CDR3nt: TGCGCCAGCAGCCAAGATCAGGCCAGGGTCTCACCCCTCCACTTT
CDR3aa: CASSQDQARVSPLHF